Shown below are 2 T cell receptor beta chains from a single sample sequenced in a study of T cells in Graves' hyperthyroidism and ophthalmopathy. The TCR beta CDR3 regions underwent amplification using RNA transcripts as the source. RT-PCR in the first round (using the HTBI primer set) targeted the TCR CDR3. TCRdb recomputed calls from the multiplex PCR reads with MiXCR, one row per CDR3 protein. The sample includes fewer than 550,000 distinct CDR3 sequences, around 16% of them seen just once. The sequencing sample was made of blood. The source of these receptors is a young woman with Graves' hyperthyroidism.

V is TRBV7-9 and J is TRBJ2-1; D possibly corresponds to TRBD2 (6 bases). Germline lookup yields CDR1 SEHNR and CDR2 FQNEAQ (reference sequence). V shed 5 bases and J shed 0 bases, with 11 bases lying between them. CDR3 length: 15 residues. CDR3 DNA sequence: TGTGCCAGCAGCGCCCCCGGGAGCTCCTACAATGAGCAGTTCTTC. Its protein is CASSAPGSSYNEQFF.

This clonotype showed up many times. The rearrangement joins TRBV2 to TRBJ1-3; tentatively, D is TRBD1 (5 bases). V was clipped by 3 bases and J by 8 bases, with 20 bases between them. This CDR3 is 16 amino acids long. Per the germline V gene, CDR1 is SNHLY and CDR2 is FYNNEI. The CDR3 nucleotides are TGTGCCAGCAGTGAGGGGACCCGCCCGGCGTGGGACACCATATATTTT. The encoded protein is CASSEGTRPAWDTIYF. Full variable domain (rest looked up from reference TRBV2 and TRBJ1-3): EPEVTQTPSHQVTQMGQEVILRCVPISNHLYFYWYRQILGQKVEFLVSFYNNEISEKSEIFDDQFSVERPDGSNFTLKIRSTKLEDSAMYFCASSEGTRPAWDTIYFGEGSWLTVV.